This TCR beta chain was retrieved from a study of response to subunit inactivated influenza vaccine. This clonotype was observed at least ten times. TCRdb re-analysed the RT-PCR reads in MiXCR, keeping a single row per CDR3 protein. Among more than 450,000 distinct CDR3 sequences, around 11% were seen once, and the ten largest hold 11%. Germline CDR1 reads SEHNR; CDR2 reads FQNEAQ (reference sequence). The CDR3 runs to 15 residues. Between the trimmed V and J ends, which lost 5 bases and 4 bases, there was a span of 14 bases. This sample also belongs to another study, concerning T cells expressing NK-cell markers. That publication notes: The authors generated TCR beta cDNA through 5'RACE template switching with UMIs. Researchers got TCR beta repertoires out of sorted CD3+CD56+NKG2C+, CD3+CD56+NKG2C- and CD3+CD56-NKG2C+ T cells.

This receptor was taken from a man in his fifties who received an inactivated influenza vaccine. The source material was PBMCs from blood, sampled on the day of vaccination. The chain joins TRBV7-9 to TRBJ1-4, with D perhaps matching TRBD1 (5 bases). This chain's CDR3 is CASSPRQGHNEKLFF. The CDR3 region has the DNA TGTGCCAGCAGCCCACGTCAGGGCCATAATGAAAAACTGTTTTTT.